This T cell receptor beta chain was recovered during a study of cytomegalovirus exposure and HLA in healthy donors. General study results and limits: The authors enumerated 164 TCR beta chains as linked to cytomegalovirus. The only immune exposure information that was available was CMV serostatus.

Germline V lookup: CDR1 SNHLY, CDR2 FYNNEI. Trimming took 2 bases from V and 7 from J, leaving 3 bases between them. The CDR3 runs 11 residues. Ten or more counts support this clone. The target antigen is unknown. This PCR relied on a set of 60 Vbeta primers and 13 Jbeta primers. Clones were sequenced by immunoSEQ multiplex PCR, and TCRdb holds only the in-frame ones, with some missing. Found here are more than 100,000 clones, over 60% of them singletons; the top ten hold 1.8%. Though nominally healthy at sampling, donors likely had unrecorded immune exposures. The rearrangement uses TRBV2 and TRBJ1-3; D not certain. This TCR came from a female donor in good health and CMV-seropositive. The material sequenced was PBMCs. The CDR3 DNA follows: TGTGCCAGCAGTGAACTCAACACCATATATTTT. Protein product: CASSELNTIYF.